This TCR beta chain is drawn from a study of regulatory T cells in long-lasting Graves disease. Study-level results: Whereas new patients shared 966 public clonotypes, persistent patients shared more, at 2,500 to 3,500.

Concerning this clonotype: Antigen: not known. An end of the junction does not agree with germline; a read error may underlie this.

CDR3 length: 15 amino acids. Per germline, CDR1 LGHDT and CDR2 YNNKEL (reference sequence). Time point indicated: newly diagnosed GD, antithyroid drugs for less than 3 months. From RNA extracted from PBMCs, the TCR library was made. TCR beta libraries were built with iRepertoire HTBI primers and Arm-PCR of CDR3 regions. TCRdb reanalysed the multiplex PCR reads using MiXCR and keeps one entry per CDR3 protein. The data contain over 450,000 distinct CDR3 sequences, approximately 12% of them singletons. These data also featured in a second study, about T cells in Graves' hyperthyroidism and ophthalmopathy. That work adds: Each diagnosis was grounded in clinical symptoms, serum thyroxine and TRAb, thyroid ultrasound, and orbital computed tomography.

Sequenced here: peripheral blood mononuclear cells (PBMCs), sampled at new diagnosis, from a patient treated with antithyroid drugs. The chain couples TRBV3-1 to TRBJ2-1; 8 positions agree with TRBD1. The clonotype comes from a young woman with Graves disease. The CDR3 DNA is TGTGCCAACAGCACCCAGGGGGCGCGAGTTGATGAGCAGTTCTTC. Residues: CANSTQGARVDEQFF.